This T cell receptor (beta chain) is from a study of Graves' ophthalmopathy and Graves' hyperthyroidism. About the study: Stable hyperthyroid donors showed no ophthalmopathy during 18 months follow-up.

Using RNA transcripts, the TCR beta CDR3 regions were amplified. The library came from an HTBI-primed first-round RT-PCR and a second-round multiplex PCR. TCRdb redid the calling of the multiplex PCR reads with MiXCR, one entry per CDR3 protein. This table has around 520,000 distinct CDR3 sequences, less than 40% appearing once. The CDR3 has 15 residues. The V end lost 1 base, the J end lost 6 bases, and 12 bases lay between the germline ends. Germline V lookup: CDR1 KGHSH, CDR2 LQKENI. Sequences were obtained from peripheral blood or thyroid tissue (not recorded which). This TCR was sampled from an adult man with Graves' hyperthyroidism. The chain recombines TRBV18 with TRBJ1-4; D not certain. This chain's CDR3 is CASSPLAGPHEKLFF. In DNA, the CDR3 is TGTGCCAGCTCACCACTGGCTGGGCCTCATGAAAAACTGTTTTTT.